The 5 T cell receptor beta chains listed next were all sequenced from one sample in a study of shared clonotypes between healthy human individuals. Profiling relied on immunoSEQ multiplex PCR, and the TCRdb table lists in-frame clones only, not all of them. The data show over a million clones, approximately 78% seen once. Sequencing input: memory CD4+ T cells from PBMCs. Noted subset: CD45RA-negative fraction. All receptors derive from a man aged 18 to 30 in good health. Some clones in this sample may be carry-over from other donors' samples.

This clone was recorded a few times. The chain has TRBV6-1 and TRBJ2-7, with 11 bases that match TRBD2. After removal of 1 base from V and 0 bases from J, the junction contained 20 bases not matched to a gene. Germline CDR1 is MNHNS and CDR2 is SASEGT. The CDR3 consists of 22 residues. The CDR3 region has the DNA TGTGCCAGCAGTGAAGTTAATTATTTTCCGCGGACTAGCGGGCGAAGCTCCTACGAGCAGTACTTC. It specifies CASSEVNYFPRTSGRSSYEQYF.

This clone was counted a few times. The rearrangement joins TRBV19 to TRBJ2-3; 7 positions agree with TRBD1. The V gene end was trimmed by 4 bases and the J gene end by 2 bases; junction bases not matched to a gene: 6. The CDR3 contains 15 residues. Germline CDR1 and CDR2: LNHDA and SQIVND (reference sequence). As DNA, the CDR3 is TGTGCCAGTAGTACCCGGGACAGATTCACAGATACGCAGTATTTT. Amino acid sequence: CASSTRDRFTDTQYF.

This chain uses TRBV7-8 with TRBJ1-1; D is possibly TRBD1 (6 bases). There are 17 residues in the CDR3. Trimming stripped 4 bases from V and 5 bases from J, with 23 bases between. The germline gives CDR1 SGHVS, CDR2 FQNEAQ. The DNA of the CDR3 is TGTGCCAGCAGCTCTGTTTTGTTGCGGGGGGCTTGGACTGAAGCTTTCTTT. Translating gives CASSSVLLRGAWTEAFF.

This sequence joins TRBV2 and TRBJ2-5; maybe TRBD1 (6 bases). The CDR3 covers 14 residues. Germline CDR1 reads SNHLY; CDR2 reads FYNNEI. V was pared by 5 bases and J by 3 bases, with 13 bases between. The chain's CDR3 is CASSITGREETQYF. CDR3 coding DNA: TGTGCCAGCAGTATCACAGGGCGGGAAGAGACCCAGTACTTC.

The chain combines TRBV6-5 with TRBJ2-5; tentatively, D is TRBD1 (6 bases). Trimming cost V 8 bases and J 5 bases, with 21 bases left between them. The CDR3 contains 15 residues. Looked up from germline, CDR1 is MNHEY and CDR2 is SVGAGI. The CDR3 protein is CASAKGQGHAETQYF. The DNA for the CDR3 is TGTGCCAGCGCGAAGGGTCAGGGGCATGCGGAGACCCAGTACTTC.